Listed here are 5 T cell receptor beta chains from one sample, sequenced in a study of a mutant IDH1 vaccine in newly diagnosed glioma. Their antigens remain unidentified. Documented time point: week 47, end of study. The investigators gave 300 ug of mutant IDH1 20-mer peptide in each vaccine dose, together with topical imiquimod. Repertoires were generated with immunoSEQ multiplex PCR, while TCRdb's copy carries only in-frame clones and drops some. The table records approximately 50,000 clones, less than 85% of them present only once. The sequences come from PBMCs, collected from a glioma patient whose treatment included an IDH1 peptide vaccine. The receptors were sampled from a middle-aged woman with glioma. Some clones in this sample may be carry-over from other donors' samples.

The chain uses TRBV5-6 and TRBJ2-1; 9 nucleotides match TRBD2. CDR1 SGHDT and CDR2 YYEEEE come from the germline V gene. CDR3 length: 14 amino acids. Trimming at V came to 5 bases and at J to 6 bases, leaving 6 bases not matched to a gene. The CDR3 nucleotides read TGTGCCAGCAGGCGACTAGCGGAATTCAATGAGCAGTTCTTC. Translating gives CASRRLAEFNEQFF.

The chain links TRBV5-4 to TRBJ1-2, with D maybe TRBD1 (5 bases). Deletions cut 4 bases from V and 2 bases from J, with 15 bases between. The CDR3 contains 15 residues. Germline CDR1 is SGHNT and CDR2 is YYREEE (reference sequence). DNA for the CDR3: TGTGCCAGCAGCCCTGGAGGGACCGAAAACTATGGCTACACCTTC. Protein sequence: CASSPGGTENYGYTF.

The chain couples TRBV27 to TRBJ2-2; possibly TRBD1 for D (6 bases). Trimming took off 2 bases at V and 5 bases at J, with 12 bases between the two ends. The CDR3 totals 15 residues. CDR1 and CDR2 from the germline V gene are MNHEY and SMNVEV (reference sequence). Here the CDR3 DNA reads TGTGCCAGCAGTTTAGGCCCGGGGACAACCGGGGAGCTGTTTTTT. Translated, it gives CASSLGPGTTGELFF.

The CDR3 here is CASSLTPGTGELFF. The CDR3 bases are TGTGCCAGCAGCTTGACCCCGGGCACCGGGGAGCTGTTTTTT. J is TRBJ2-2 and V is TRBV5-6, with D unclear. The germline gives CDR1 SGHDT, CDR2 YYEEEE. Between the trimmed V and J ends, which lost 1 base and 4 bases, there was a span of 8 bases. The CDR3 is made up of 14 amino acids.

The chain couples TRBV7-6 to TRBJ2-7; D perhaps matches TRBD1 (5 bases). Germline V gene sequence: CDR1 SGHVS, CDR2 FNYEAQ. This CDR3 is 13 amino acids long. V lost 3 bases to trimming and J lost 0 bases, with 6 bases between them. Here the CDR3 reads CASSFDSSYEQYF. The CDR3 DNA reads TGTGCCAGCAGCTTCGACAGCTCCTACGAGCAGTACTTC.